This record concerns one T cell receptor (beta chain) sequence. The sample is drawn from a study of shared clonotypes between healthy human individuals. CDR3 length: 14 amino acids. From germline, CDR1 is MNHNS and CDR2 SASEGT. J was trimmed by 2 bases and V by 6 bases; bases with no gene match: 1. Clones were read by immunoSEQ multiplex PCR, and TCRdb kept only the in-frame ones, dropping some. The sample records 2 million to 2.5 million clones, approximately 94% being singletons. Sequencing was performed on naive CD4+ T cells sorted from blood. Subset reported: CD45RA+ positively selected. The TCR comes from a man aged 18 to 35 in good health. The chain joins TRBV6-1 to TRBJ2-7, with 13 nucleotides matching TRBD2. The CDR3 region has the DNA TGTGCCAGCAGCGGGACTAGCGGGACCTACGAGCAGTACTTC. It is translated as CASSGTSGTYEQYF.